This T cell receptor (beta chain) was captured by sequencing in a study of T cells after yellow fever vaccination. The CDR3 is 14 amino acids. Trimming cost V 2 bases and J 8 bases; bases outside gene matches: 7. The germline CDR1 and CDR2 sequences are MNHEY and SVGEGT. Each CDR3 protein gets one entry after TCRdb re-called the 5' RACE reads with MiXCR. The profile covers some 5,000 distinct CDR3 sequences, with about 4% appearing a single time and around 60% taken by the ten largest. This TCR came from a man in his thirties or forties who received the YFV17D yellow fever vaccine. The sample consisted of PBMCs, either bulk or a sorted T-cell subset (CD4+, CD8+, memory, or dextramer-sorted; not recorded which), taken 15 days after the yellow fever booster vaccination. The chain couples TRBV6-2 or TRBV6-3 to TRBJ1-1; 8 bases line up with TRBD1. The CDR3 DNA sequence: TGTGCCAGCAGTTACGCAGGGGGCTCCTCCGAAGCTTTCTTT. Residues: CASSYAGGSSEAFF.